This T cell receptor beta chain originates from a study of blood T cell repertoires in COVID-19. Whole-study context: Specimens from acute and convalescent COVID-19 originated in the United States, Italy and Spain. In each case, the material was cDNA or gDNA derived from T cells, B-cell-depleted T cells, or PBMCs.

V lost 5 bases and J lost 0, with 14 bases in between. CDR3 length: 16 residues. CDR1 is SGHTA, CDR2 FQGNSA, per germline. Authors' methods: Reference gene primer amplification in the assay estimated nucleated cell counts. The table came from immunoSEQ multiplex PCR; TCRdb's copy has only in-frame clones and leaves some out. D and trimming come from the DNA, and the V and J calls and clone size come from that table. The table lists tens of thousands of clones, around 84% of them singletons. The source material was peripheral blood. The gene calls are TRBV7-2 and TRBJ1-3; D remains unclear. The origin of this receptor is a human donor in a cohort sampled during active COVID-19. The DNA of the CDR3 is TGTGCCAGCAGCCCCCATCCGGGGAGCTCTGGAAACACCATATATTTT. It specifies CASSPHPGSSGNTIYF.